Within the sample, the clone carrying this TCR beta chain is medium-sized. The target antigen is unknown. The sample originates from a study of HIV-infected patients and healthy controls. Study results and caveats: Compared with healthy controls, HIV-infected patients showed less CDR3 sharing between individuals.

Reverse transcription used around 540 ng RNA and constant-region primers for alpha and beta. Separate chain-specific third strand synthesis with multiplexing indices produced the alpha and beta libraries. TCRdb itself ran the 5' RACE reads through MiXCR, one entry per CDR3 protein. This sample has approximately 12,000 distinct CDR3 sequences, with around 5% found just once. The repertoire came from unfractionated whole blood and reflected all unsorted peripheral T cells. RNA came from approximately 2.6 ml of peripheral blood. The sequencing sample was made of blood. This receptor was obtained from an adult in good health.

CDR3 in amino acids: CASSGRTVTNYGYTF. The DNA of the CDR3 is TGTGCCAGCAGCGGAAGGACAGTGACTAACTATGGCTACACCTTC. This rearrangement joins TRBV5-5 to TRBJ1-2; D perhaps matches TRBD1 (6 bases). The CDR3 is made up of 15 amino acids. The V and J ends lost 4 bases and 0 bases respectively, with 13 bases between them. Germline CDR1 is SGHKS and CDR2 is YYEKEE (reference sequence).